This TCR beta chain is from a study of blood T cell repertoires in COVID-19. The wider study: In each case, the material was cDNA or gDNA derived from T cells, B-cell-depleted T cells, or PBMCs.

V shed 5 bases and J shed 2 bases, with 9 bases lying between them. The CDR3 contains 13 residues. To note about this clone: The identical CDR3 is also encoded by other nucleotide sequences in the sample.

Libraries were prepared by immunoSEQ multiplex PCR; TCRdb keeps only in-frame clonotypes and omits some of them. The table includes tens of thousands of clones, roughly four fifths detected once. Sample: peripheral blood. This chain uses TRBV12-3 or TRBV12-4 with TRBJ1-2, with D unclear. The sequence came from an elderly woman with active or convalescent COVID-19. The CDR3 coding sequence is TGTGCCAGCAGTCCCGGGGAAAACTATGGCTACACCTTC. Its translation is CASSPGENYGYTF.